Below, 32 T cell receptor beta chains from the same sample are listed, as sequenced in a study of identical twins. From the 5' RACE reads, TCRdb called clonotypes with MiXCR, one entry per CDR3 protein. This sample has 300,000 to 400,000 distinct CDR3 sequences, with 9% to 15% found just once. The data were also submitted as part of a second study, on yellow fever vaccine responses in identical twins.

The sample was CD8+ T cells sorted from blood. These receptors came from a woman between 18 and 29 years old in good health.

The V call is TRBV28, the J call TRBJ2-3; TRBD2 matches at 14 bases. The CDR3 is 17 amino acids. With 3 bases clipped from V and 2 bases from J, the junction kept 4 bases outside the gene matches. CDR1 and CDR2 (germline): MDHEN, SYDVKM. The CDR3 DNA sequence: TGTGCCAGCAGTTTGGGACTAGCGGGGGCCATCACAGATACGCAGTATTTT. Protein: CASSLGLAGAITDTQYF.

The rearrangement joins TRBV18 to TRBJ2-7; a possible D gene is TRBD1 (5 bases). Trimming shortened V by 5 bases and J by 5 bases, and 13 bases separated the two germline ends. The CDR3 sequence is 13 residues long. Germline loops: CDR1 KGHSH, CDR2 LQKENI. The CDR3 is CASSGPDSHEQYF. CDR3 bases: TGTGCCAGCTCAGGTCCCGACAGCCACGAGCAGTACTTC.

This clonotype came up many times. At one end, the junction sequence differs from germline, possibly due to a read error. J is TRBJ1-5 and V is TRBV12-3 or TRBV12-4; D is unresolved. The CDR3 runs 12 residues. As DNA, the CDR3 is TGTGCCAGCAGTGCCTCGCCGGTCCCTAATGATTTT. Residues: CASSASPVPNDF.

This clonotype was picked up many times. Compared with germline, one end of the junction differs, possibly owing to a read error. This sequence joins TRBV12-3 or TRBV12-4 and TRBJ2-1, with D tentatively TRBD1 (5 bases). The CDR3 contains 11 residues. CDR3 in amino acids: CASRLGDEQFF. The CDR3 nucleotides are TGTGCCAGCAGGTTAGGGGATGAGCAGTTCTTC.

In its sample, this clonotype was seen a few times. This chain links TRBV7-9 with TRBJ2-5; D uncertain. The CDR3 is 14 residues long. CDR1 and CDR2 from the germline V gene are SEHNR and FQNEAQ (reference sequence). The V gene lost 5 bases and the J gene lost 3 bases, with 13 bases spanning the gap. The CDR3 spells CASSLGQWEETQYF. Written as DNA, the CDR3 is TGTGCCAGCAGCCTAGGCCAGTGGGAAGAGACCCAGTACTTC.

This clonotype was counted ten times or more. The chain has TRBV6-6 and TRBJ2-2; D is perhaps TRBD1 (5 bases). V was clipped by 5 bases and J by 5 bases, with 9 bases between them. The CDR3 has 13 residues. Germline V gene data show CDR1 as MNHNY and CDR2 as SVGAGI (reference sequence). The CDR3 protein is CASSQGWTGELFF. The CDR3, as DNA: TGTGCCAGCAGTCAGGGTTGGACCGGGGAGCTGTTTTTT.

The chain employs TRBV27 and TRBJ2-3; D gene uncertain. CDR3 length: 13 residues. V was trimmed by 6 bases and J by 2 bases, leaving 9 bases between them. Germline CDR1 MNHEY, CDR2 SMNVEV (reference sequence). The CDR3 DNA sequence: TGTGCCAGCAGCGGTCGGGTCACAGATACGCAGTATTTT. Translation: CASSGRVTDTQYF.

This clonotype was seen a few times. The CDR3 coding sequence is TGTGCCAGCAGTTACGGATTGGGAACTGAAGCTTTCTTT. Protein product: CASSYGLGTEAFF. The rearrangement joins TRBV6-5 to TRBJ1-1, with D uncertain. Trimming took 2 bases from V and 5 from J, leaving 9 bases between them. The CDR3 has 13 residues. Looked up from germline, CDR1 is MNHEY and CDR2 is SVGAGI.

This sequence joins TRBV12-3 or TRBV12-4 and TRBJ1-5, with D possibly being TRBD1 (5 bases). V shed 3 bases and J shed 9 bases, with 15 bases lying between them. The length of the CDR3 is 14 residues. The CDR3: CASSFGGPVWPQHF. The DNA of the CDR3 is TGTGCCAGCAGTTTCGGGGGACCGGTTTGGCCCCAGCATTTT.

This clonotype was recorded a few times. The chain joins TRBV4-1 to TRBJ2-7, with 13 bases lining up with TRBD2. The CDR3 spans 18 residues. V dropped 2 bases and J dropped 3; count of bases not matched to a gene: 10. Germline V CDR1 and CDR2: MGHRA, YSYEKL. The CDR3 spells CASSQSEGLAGYHYEQYF. The CDR3 DNA sequence: TGCGCCAGCAGCCAATCCGAGGGACTAGCGGGGTACCACTACGAGCAGTACTTC.

The J gene is TRBJ2-1, the V gene TRBV18, with D perhaps TRBD2 (5 bases). Germline V gives CDR1 KGHSH, CDR2 LQKENI. The CDR3 runs 14 residues. V was cut by 2 bases and J by 5 bases, with 10 bases left in between. CDR3 DNA sequence: TGTGCCAGCTCACCAAGTAGGCGGGACAATGAGCAGTTCTTC. It specifies CASSPSRRDNEQFF.

The rearrangement uses TRBV19 and TRBJ2-1; D remains ambiguous. Trimming took off 5 bases at V and 3 bases at J, with 8 bases between the two ends. This CDR3 has 13 amino acids. CDR1 is LNHDA and CDR2 is SQIVND in the germline V gene (reference sequence). For the CDR3, the DNA is TGTGCCAGTAGTGGGTCCATCTACAATGAGCAGTTCTTC. It codes for CASSGSIYNEQFF.

The rearrangement links TRBV19 to TRBJ2-7; 14 bases match TRBD2. The CDR3 runs to 16 residues. From germline, CDR1 is LNHDA and CDR2 SQIVND (reference sequence). Trimming took 3 bases from V and 1 from J; bases not matched to a gene: 2. In DNA, the CDR3 is TGTGCCAGTAGTATCCGACTAGCGGGAGGGTCCTACGAGCAGTACTTC. It codes for CASSIRLAGGSYEQYF.

The sample holds many counts of this clonotype. The V and J genes are TRBV11-2 and TRBJ2-7; no firm D call. CDR3 length: 10 amino acids. V was pared by 0 bases and J by 6 bases, with 0 bases between. The V gene's germline CDR1 is SGHAT and CDR2 FQNNGV. CDR3 in DNA: TGTGCCAGCAGCTTAGACGAGCAGTACGTC. It yields the protein CASSLDEQYV.

This clonotype was observed many times. CDR3 in amino acids: CASSRIPKETQYF. CDR3 nucleotides: TGTGCCAGCAGCCGGATCCCCAAAGAGACCCAGTACTTC. The J gene is TRBJ2-5, the V gene TRBV9; D ambiguous. The germline CDR1 and CDR2 sequences are SGDLS and YYNGEE. V shed 4 bases and J shed 3 bases, with 10 bases lying between them. The CDR3 totals 13 residues.

The chain carries TRBV10-3 and TRBJ2-1; TRBD2 agrees at 8 bases. V shed 8 bases, J shed 2 bases, and the junction held 5 bases outside the gene matches. CDR1 and CDR2 (germline): ENHRY, SYGVKD. The CDR3 is made up of 14 amino acids. The CDR3 spells CAISATSAYNEQFF. CDR3 sequence (DNA): TGTGCCATCTCAGCGACTAGCGCCTACAATGAGCAGTTCTTC.

This clonotype was counted between two and nine times. The CDR3 here is CATSDLRGNEQFF. The CDR3 DNA reads as TGTGCCACCAGTGATTTGAGGGGCAATGAGCAGTTCTTC. The chain uses TRBV24-1 and TRBJ2-1; tentative D call: TRBD1 (5 bases). Germline V gene data show CDR1 as KGHDR and CDR2 as SFDVKD. Trimming pared 0 bases from V and 6 bases from J, leaving 5 bases between. The CDR3 is 13 amino acids.

This sequence joins TRBV2 and TRBJ2-2; D not certain. This CDR3 spans 14 amino acids. Germline loops: CDR1 SNHLY, CDR2 FYNNEI. Trimming removed 2 bases at V and 0 bases at J, with 4 bases between. CDR3 sequence: CASSESANTGELFF. The CDR3 DNA is TGTGCCAGCAGTGAATCGGCGAACACCGGGGAGCTGTTTTTT.

J is TRBJ2-1 and V is TRBV7-8; 10 bases agree with TRBD2. CDR3 length equals 16 residues. CDR1 SGHVS and CDR2 FQNEAQ come from the germline V gene. Losses at the gene ends were 2 bases for V and 4 bases for J; bases not matched to a gene: 5. CDR3 nucleotide sequence: TGTGCCAGCAGCTTACGGGCTAGCGGGAGTTACAATGAGCAGTTCTTC. It codes for CASSLRASGSYNEQFF. The full variable domain, rest sourced from reference TRBV7-8 and TRBJ2-1, is GAGVSQSPRYKVAKRGQDVALRCDPISGHVSLFWYQQALGQGPEFLTYFQNEAQLDKSGLPSDRFFAERPEGSVSTLKIQRTQQEDSAVYLCASSLRASGSYNEQFFGPGTRLTVL.

A few counts support this clonotype. V usage is TRBV28 and J usage is TRBJ2-7; 8 bases line up with TRBD1. There are 15 residues in the CDR3. Germline V CDR1 and CDR2: MDHEN, SYDVKM. J was trimmed by 4 bases and V by 1 base; bases with no gene match: 6. CDR3 sequence reads: CASSLSGTGVYEQYF. CDR3 DNA: TGTGCCAGCAGTTTATCCGGGACAGGAGTATACGAGCAGTACTTC. Full variable domain (remainder filled in from reference TRBV28 and TRBJ2-7): DVKVTQSSRYLVKRTGEKVFLECVQDMDHENMFWYRQDPGLGLRLIYFSYDVKMKEKGDIPEGYSVSREKKERFSLILESASTNQTSMYLCASSLSGTGVYEQYFGPGTRLTVT.

This clonotype was observed a handful of times. The chain uses TRBV28 and TRBJ2-7, with D maybe TRBD2 (5 bases). V lost 8 bases, J lost 0 bases, and 14 bases lay in between. Per the germline V gene, CDR1 is MDHEN and CDR2 is SYDVKM. The CDR3 is 14 residues long. CDR3 in amino acids: CASCPTGISYEQYV. Written as DNA, the CDR3 is TGTGCCAGCTGCCCTACCGGGATCTCCTACGAGCAGTACGTC.

J is TRBJ1-3 and V is TRBV7-8, with no clear D. Between the trimmed V and J ends, which lost 5 bases and 0 bases, there was a span of 14 bases. The CDR3 has 16 amino acids. The germline CDR1 and CDR2 sequences are SGHVS and FQNEAQ. The CDR3 DNA is TGTGCCAGCAGCCCCGGGTATTCGGGCTCTGGAAACACCATATATTTT. Protein: CASSPGYSGSGNTIYF.

The V gene is TRBV5-5, the J gene TRBJ2-7; D not resolved. The CDR3 is 13 residues long. Germline V gene lookup returns CDR1 SGHKS and CDR2 YYEKEE (reference sequence). V lost 4 bases and J 2 bases, leaving 10 bases between the germline ends. In DNA, the CDR3 is TGTGCCAGCAGCGCGAACGGGCCCTACGAGCAGTACGTC. It encodes CASSANGPYEQYV.

This chain uses TRBV28 with TRBJ2-2; possible D gene TRBD2, 5 bases. The CDR3 extends over 16 amino acids. V lost 8 bases and J 6 bases, leaving 22 bases between the germline ends. Germline values: CDR1 MDHEN, CDR2 SYDVKM. The CDR3 coding sequence is TGTGCCAGCTGCGGAATTGGAGCGGAGAGGGCCGGGGAGCTGTTTTTT. This gives the protein CASCGIGAERAGELFF.

The chain employs TRBV18 and TRBJ1-6; tentatively, D is TRBD1 (5 bases). Germline values: CDR1 KGHSH, CDR2 LQKENI. The V end lost 3 bases, the J end lost 8 bases, and 8 bases lay between the germline ends. The CDR3 is made up of 13 amino acids. Written as DNA, the CDR3 is TGTGCCAGCTCACCTGACAGCTATTCACCCCTCCACTTT. Protein: CASSPDSYSPLHF.

The chain recombines TRBV5-5 with TRBJ2-7; D might be TRBD2 (6 bases). CDR1 and CDR2 (germline): SGHKS, YYEKEE (reference sequence). This CDR3 contains 15 residues. Trimming shortened V by 0 bases and J by 4 bases, and 14 bases separated the two germline ends. CDR3 protein: CASSLVFGSGYEQYV. CDR3 DNA: TGTGCCAGCAGCTTGGTTTTCGGGAGCGGTTACGAGCAGTACGTC.

The V and J genes are TRBV12-3 or TRBV12-4 and TRBJ2-3, with TRBD2 matching over 9 bases. This CDR3 is built from 15 residues. Losses at the gene ends were 1 base for V and 6 bases for J; bases not matched to a gene: 5. CDR3 nucleotide sequence: TGTGCCAGCAGTTTAGTCGGCGGGAGGGTTGATACGCAGTATTTT. Amino acid sequence: CASSLVGGRVDTQYF.

J is TRBJ2-3 and V is TRBV6-2 or TRBV6-3; D possibly uses TRBD1 or TRBD2 (5 bases each). This CDR3 contains 15 residues. CDR1 is MNHEY, CDR2 SVGEGT, per germline. V lost 6 bases and J 8 bases, leaving 21 bases between the germline ends. CDR3 sequence reads: CASSTGWGIDVTQYF. CDR3 bases: TGTGCCAGCAGCACTGGATGGGGGATTGACGTTACGCAGTATTTT.

This clonotype occurred many times. V gene TRBV7-9 combines with J gene TRBJ2-1; no clear D. There are 13 residues in the CDR3. The ends were cut back, 1 base at V and 12 bases at J, with 13 bases in the middle. Looked up from germline, CDR1 is SEHNR and CDR2 is FQNEAQ (reference sequence). The CDR3 region is CASSLVLSDVQFF. DNA for the CDR3: TGTGCCAGCAGCTTAGTTTTGTCGGATGTGCAGTTCTTC.

This clonotype was counted a few times. J is TRBJ2-7 and V is TRBV11-2; tentatively, D is TRBD1 (5 bases). V gave up 0 bases and J gave up 3 bases, with 18 bases separating them. CDR3 length: 17 residues. In germline, CDR1 is SGHAT, CDR2 FQNNGV. The CDR3, as DNA: TGTGCCAGCAGCTTAGAGGGCAGGGCCCGTTTTCGCTACGAGCAGTACGTC. It encodes CASSLEGRARFRYEQYV.

This chain connects TRBV20-1 to TRBJ2-3; TRBD2 aligns across 7 bases. The trim removed 0 bases at V and 0 bases at J, leaving 18 bases unmatched. Germline V gives CDR1 DFQATT, CDR2 SNEGSKA (reference sequence). There are 20 residues in the CDR3. The CDR3 reads CSARDRGDERGLISTDTQYF. The CDR3 nucleotides read TGCAGTGCTAGAGATCGGGGGGACGAAAGGGGACTTATTAGCACAGATACGCAGTATTTT.

This clonotype was seen at least ten times. The chain has TRBV5-1 and TRBJ2-7; TRBD2 matches 9 bases. The CDR3 runs 17 residues. V was pared by 0 bases and J by 4 bases, with 11 bases of the junction left unmatched. Germline CDR1 SGHRS, CDR2 YFSETQ. The CDR3, as DNA: TGCGCCAGCAGCTTGGATCTAGCGGGACGGTTTTGGTACGAGCAGTACTTC. This translates into CASSLDLAGRFWYEQYF.